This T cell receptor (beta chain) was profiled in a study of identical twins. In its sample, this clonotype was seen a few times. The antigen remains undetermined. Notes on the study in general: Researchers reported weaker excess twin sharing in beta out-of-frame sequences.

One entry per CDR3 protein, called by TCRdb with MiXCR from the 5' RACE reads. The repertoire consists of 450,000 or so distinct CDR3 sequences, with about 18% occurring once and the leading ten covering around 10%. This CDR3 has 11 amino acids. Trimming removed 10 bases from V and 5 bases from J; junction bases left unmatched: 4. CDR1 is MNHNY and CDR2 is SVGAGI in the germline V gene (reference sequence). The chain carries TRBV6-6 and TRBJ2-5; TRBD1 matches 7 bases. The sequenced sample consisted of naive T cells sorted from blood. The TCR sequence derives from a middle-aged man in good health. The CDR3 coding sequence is TGTGCCATTTCACAGGGGGAGACCCAGTACTTC. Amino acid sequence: CAISQGETQYF.